This T cell receptor beta chain was retrieved from a study of T cell changes during pregnancy in multiple sclerosis. Germline CDR1 LGHNA, CDR2 YSLEER. This CDR3 is 19 amino acids long. Trimming cost V 1 base and J 0 bases; bases outside gene matches: 11. This clone was seen only once. TCRdb's table, derived via immunoSEQ multiplex PCR, lists solely in-frame clones and lacks some. Among about 28,000 clones listed, under 95% were seen once. The TCR was taken from a female donor with multiple sclerosis, enrolled in a pregnancy study. This material consisted of CD4+ T cells from peripheral blood mononuclear cells, taken after pregnancy. This chain connects TRBV4-3 to TRBJ2-4; 8 bases line up with TRBD1. In DNA, the CDR3 is TGCGCCAGCAGCCAAGGAGTACCCGGGACAGGCAGAGCCAAAAACATTCAGTACTTC. It translates to CASSQGVPGTGRAKNIQYF.